This T cell receptor (beta chain) was sequenced for a study of response to subunit inactivated influenza vaccine. Study-level results: The authors put forward the suggestion that each seasonal influenza vaccination may bring in only a limited number of new T cells.

This clonotype was seen a few times. Its specificity is not known. TCRdb used MiXCR to reprocess the RT-PCR reads, holding one entry per CDR3 protein. The sample consists of about 570,000 distinct CDR3 sequences, over 9% of them appearing once. Germline CDR1 reads SQVTM; CDR2 reads ANQGSEA. Trimming removed 1 base from V and 8 bases from J; junction bases left unmatched: 5. The CDR3 extends over 14 amino acids. The same data also went into a second study, on T cells expressing NK-cell markers. That paper states: TCR beta cDNA was made by 5'RACE template switching with UMIs. Seven HCMV-seropositive donors and one seronegative donor made up the eight sequenced donors. Sorting in several experiments was restricted by an anti-gamma-delta TCR antibody to alpha-beta TCR T cells.

The V gene is TRBV29-1, the J gene TRBJ2-1, with 10 bases that match TRBD2. The sequenced sample was PBMCs from blood, obtained on the day of vaccination. The source of this sequence is a man aged 45-65 years who received an inactivated influenza vaccine. In nucleotides, the CDR3 is TGCAGCGTTGAAGCTAGCGGGAGACCCCATGAGCAGTTCTTC. Amino acids: CSVEASGRPHEQFF.